One sample yielded the 27 T cell receptor beta chains listed below, sequenced in a study of T cells in women clearing cervical HPV infection. The data were produced by immunoSEQ multiplex PCR, yet TCRdb's version contains in-frame clones alone and is incomplete. The specimen's table records over 30,000 clones. The sequenced material came from blood buffy coat. The receptors come from a woman aged 18-70 years with a cervical HPV16 infection that either progressed to CIN3+ or cleared (not recorded which).

Regarding this clone: Mismatch with germline at one junction end may stem from a read error. Read sequence stops 3 residues before the CDR3 end, and the germline J gene provides the missing end. The chain is built from TRBV2 and TRBJ1-1, with D perhaps TRBD1 (6 bases). Germline CDR1 reads SNHLY; CDR2 reads FYNNEI. The CDR3 totals 13 residues. This chain's CDR3 is CVSSGEGGTEAFF. The DNA read from the CDR3 is TGTGTCAGCAGTGGCGAAGGGGGAACTGAA. The full variable domain, in which reference TRBV2 and TRBJ1-1 provide the parts outside the CDR3, is EPEVTQTPSHQVTQMGQEVILRCVPISNHLYFYWYRQILGQKVEFLVSFYNNEISEKSEIFDDQFSVERPDGSNFTLKIRSTKLEDSAMYFCVSSGEGGTEAFFGQGTRLTVV.

Turning to this clone: The read falls 3 residues short of the CDR3 end, and the missing part is taken from the germline J gene. The chain joins TRBV20-1 to TRBJ1-5; D may be TRBD1 (5 bases). Germline assignment: CDR1 DFQATT and CDR2 SNEGSKA (reference sequence). This CDR3 comprises 15 residues. The ends were cut back, 1 base at V and 7 bases at J, with 17 bases in the middle. The sequenced CDR3 bases are TGCAGTGCTAGAGTGGGGCAGGGCTTTATCCAGCCC. Translated, it gives CSARVGQGFIQP. The entire CDR3 sequence reads CSARVGQGFIQPQHF.

Comment on this clone: The CDR3 is cut off 3 residues early in the read; its end comes from the germline J gene. The V and J genes are TRBV19 and TRBJ2-5; 9 bases map to TRBD1. The V gene's germline CDR1 is LNHDA and CDR2 SQIVND (reference sequence). Losses at the gene ends were 3 bases for V and 1 base for J; bases not matched to a gene: 6. The CDR3 length is 16 residues. The DNA read from the CDR3 is TGTGCCAGTAGTATCGGGACAGGGTGGGCCCAAGAGACC. Translation: CASSIGTGWAQET. In full, the CDR3 is CASSIGTGWAQETQYF. Based on the CDR3 plus reference TRBV19 and TRBJ2-5, the full variable domain is DGGITQSPKYLFRKEGQNVTLSCEQNLNHDAMYWYRQDPGQGLRLIYYSQIVNDFQKGDIAEGYSVSREKKESFPLTVTSAQKNPTAFYLCASSIGTGWAQETQYFGPGTRLLVL.

To note about this clone: The CDR3 extends 3 residues past the end of the read, so its final part is completed from the germline J gene. The V and J genes are TRBV7-9 and TRBJ2-1, with D perhaps matching TRBD2 (6 bases). The CDR3 totals 12 residues. CDR1 SEHNR and CDR2 FQNEAQ come from the germline V gene (reference sequence). V shed 1 base and J shed 9 bases, with 7 bases lying between them. The chain's CDR3 is CASSLGTTEQFF. CDR3 DNA, as far as it was read: TGTGCCAGCAGCTTAGGGACTACTGAG.

As to this clone: The DNA ends 3 residues before the CDR3 does, and the rest of the CDR3 is filled in from the germline J gene. The chain couples TRBV10-3 to TRBJ2-1, with 12 bases identical to TRBD2. Per germline, CDR1 ENHRY and CDR2 SYGVKD. This CDR3 has 17 amino acids. V was pared by 5 bases and J by 6 bases, with 11 bases of the junction left unmatched. CDR3 DNA, as far as it was read: TGTGCCATCAGTACGGGACTAGCGGGCGAGATTTTCAATGAG. Its translation is CAISTGLAGEIFNE. The full CDR3 reads CAISTGLAGEIFNEQFF.

Notes on this clone: Sequencing ends 3 residues short of the CDR3 end; the germline J gene provides the rest. The chain couples TRBV14 to TRBJ2-5; D remains ambiguous. The CDR3 contains 14 residues. The V gene's germline CDR1 is SGHDN and CDR2 FVKESK. With 1 base removed from V and 7 bases from J, the gap between germline ends came to 13 bases. CDR3 loop: CASSQAGSSGTQYF. CDR3 DNA (partial): TGTGCCAGCAGCCAAGCGGGTTCATCGGGGACC.

With regard to this clone: From the germline J gene comes the end of the CDR3, since the read stops 3 residues before it. V is TRBV6-1 and J is TRBJ2-5, with a possible D match to TRBD1 (5 bases). CDR1 is MNHNS, CDR2 SASEGT, per germline. V was pared by 2 bases and J by 2 bases, with 9 bases between. The CDR3 contains 14 residues. The sequenced CDR3 bases are TGTGCCAGCAGTGAAATAGGACATCAAGAGACC. The encoded protein is CASSEIGHQET. The entire CDR3 sequence reads CASSEIGHQETQYF.

As regards this clone: The CDR3 end falls 3 residues outside the read, so it is completed with the germline J gene. V usage is TRBV29-1 and J usage is TRBJ2-1; 11 positions match TRBD2. Germline V gene sequence: CDR1 SQVTM, CDR2 ANQGSEA. The CDR3 contains 14 residues. V gave up 3 bases and J gave up 3 bases; unmatched junction bases: 1. The sequenced CDR3 bases are TGCAGCGTTGAGGGGACTAGCGGCTACAATGAG. This gives the protein CSVEGTSGYNE. The full CDR3 sequence reads CSVEGTSGYNEQFF.

The part of the CDR3 DNA that was read is TGTGCCAGTAGTATCCGGGGGTCCATGGAGACC. Its protein is CASSIRGSMET. The complete CDR3 reads CASSIRGSMETQYF. The V call is TRBV19, the J call TRBJ2-5, with a possible D match to TRBD2 (6 bases). The read is 3 residues too short to cover the CDR3 end, so that end is filled in from the germline J gene. The CDR3 runs to 14 residues. V was cut by 3 bases and J by 5 bases, with 13 bases left in between. CDR1 and CDR2 from the germline V gene are LNHDA and SQIVND (reference sequence).

On this clone itself: The CDR3 extends 3 residues past the end of the read, so its final part is completed from the germline J gene. The chain carries TRBV12-3 or TRBV12-4 and TRBJ2-7; D unresolved. The CDR3 covers 14 residues. Trimming took off 2 bases at V and 2 bases at J, with 10 bases between the two ends. The CDR3 bases that were read are TGTGCCAGCAGTTTAAGTGCACTTACCTACGAG. Protein sequence: CASSLSALTYE. From start to end, the CDR3 is CASSLSALTYEQYF.

Comment on this clone: The read terminates 3 residues ahead of where the CDR3 ends, so the germline J gene completes it. This rearrangement joins TRBV5-1 to TRBJ2-3; maybe TRBD1 (8 bases). This CDR3 spans 14 amino acids. In germline, CDR1 is SGHRS, CDR2 YFSETQ. The CDR3 here is CASSQGASGRTQYF. CDR3 DNA, as far as it was read: TGCGCCAGCAGCCAGGGGGCGTCCGGGAGGACG.

The DNA read from the CDR3 is TGTGCCAGCAATCCGGGACAGGGCAATCAGCCC. This encodes CASNPGQGNQP. The full CDR3 is CASNPGQGNQPQHF. The chain couples TRBV2 to TRBJ1-5, with 8 bases matching TRBD1. With the read ending 3 residues before the CDR3 end, the germline J gene is used to fill in that end. Trimming at V came to 7 bases and at J to 2 bases, leaving 4 bases not matched to a gene. Germline-derived CDR1 and CDR2 are SNHLY and FYNNEI. This CDR3 is 14 amino acids long.

On this clone itself: Germline is not matched at one junction end, which may reflect a read error. The observed sequence ends 3 residues before the CDR3 terminus, with the missing tail filled in from the germline J gene. This chain links TRBV2 with TRBJ1-2; the D gene is possibly TRBD1 (6 bases). CDR1 is SNHLY, CDR2 FYNNEI, per germline. The CDR3 contains 15 residues. CDR3 DNA (partial): TGTGCGAGCAAGGGGATGGGGGGGGCCGACTATGGC. Encoded protein: CASKGMGGADYG. The CDR3 in its entirety is CASKGMGGADYGYTF.

As to this clone: The read ends 3 residues before the CDR3 terminus; that terminus is restored from the germline J gene. This chain connects TRBV2 to TRBJ1-2; 12 bases align to TRBD1. Per the germline V gene, CDR1 is SNHLY and CDR2 is FYNNEI. There are 17 residues in the CDR3. The J segment lost 3 bases and the V segment lost 4 bases, leaving 9 bases of the junction unmatched. Here the CDR3 reads CASSGLPGQGADYGYTF. The part of the CDR3 DNA that was read is TGTGCCAGCAGTGGCCTCCCGGGACAGGGGGCGGACTATGGC.

Notes on this clone: The read halts 3 residues ahead of the CDR3 end, with the missing end drawn from the germline J gene. This chain joins TRBV2 and TRBJ1-5; D uncertain. Germline values: CDR1 SNHLY, CDR2 FYNNEI. V lost 4 bases, J lost 3 bases, and 10 bases lay in between. This CDR3 spans 14 amino acids. The sequenced part of the CDR3 DNA is TGTGCCAGCAGTGGCAGTCTGCCCAATCAGCCC. Protein sequence: CASSGSLPNQP. The full CDR3 is CASSGSLPNQPQHF.

In regard to this clone: The read ends 3 residues before the CDR3 terminus; that terminus is restored from the germline J gene. This rearrangement joins TRBV4-2 to TRBJ2-3; 9 bases align to TRBD2. V was clipped by 4 bases and J by 1 base; unmatched bases: 0. The CDR3 is 14 residues long. Looked up from germline, CDR1 is LGHNA and CDR2 is YNFKEQ. The CDR3 sequence: CASSRTSGTDTQYF. Partial CDR3 DNA: TGTGCCAGCAGCCGGACTAGCGGCACAGATACG.

Remarks on this clone: Coverage ceases 3 residues before the CDR3 finishes, and the germline J gene fills in the end. The V gene is TRBV6-1, the J gene TRBJ2-3; D is uncertain. This CDR3 spans 12 amino acids. Germline CDR1 is MNHNS and CDR2 is SASEGT. V was clipped by 2 bases and J by 7 bases, with 7 bases between them. The CDR3 region is CASSESRNTQYF. The CDR3 DNA, read in part, is TGTGCCAGCAGTGAATCGCGGAATACG.

In the case of this clone: From the germline J gene comes the end of the CDR3, since the read stops 3 residues before it. The V gene is TRBV28, the J gene TRBJ2-1; D perhaps matches TRBD1 (6 bases). The CDR3 sequence is 15 residues long. The V gene's germline CDR1 is MDHEN and CDR2 SYDVKM. Trimming removed 1 base from V and 2 bases from J, with 9 bases in between. CDR3 DNA, as far as it was read: TGTGCCAGCAGTTTATTGGACAGCCCCTACAATGAG. Translating gives CASSLLDSPYNE. The CDR3 reads in full as CASSLLDSPYNEQFF.

As regards this clone: The read terminates 3 residues ahead of where the CDR3 ends, so the germline J gene completes it. This rearrangement joins TRBV5-1 to TRBJ1-6; TRBD1 matches 9 bases. From germline, CDR1 is SGHRS and CDR2 YFSETQ. Trimming at V came to 4 bases and at J to 7 bases, leaving 9 bases not matched to a gene. The CDR3 contains 16 residues. The part of the CDR3 DNA that was read is TGCGCCAGCAGCCTCCTACAGGGGGCAGGGAATTCACCC. This sequence encodes CASSLLQGAGNSP. The CDR3 in its entirety is CASSLLQGAGNSPLHF.

Concerning this clone itself: The read comes to an end 3 residues before the CDR3 does, leaving the germline J gene to fill in the end. The V call is TRBV5-6, the J call TRBJ2-3; 7 bases are shared with TRBD2. Germline assignment: CDR1 SGHDT and CDR2 YYEEEE. The junction had 10 bases not matched to a gene; V was cut back by 4 bases and J by 8 bases. This CDR3 is built from 14 residues. The CDR3 loop is CASSAAGQWGTQYF. The part of the CDR3 DNA that was read is TGTGCCAGCAGCGCAGCGGGGCAATGGGGTACG.

As concerns this clone: Read coverage stops 3 residues before the CDR3 terminus; the germline J gene supplies the remainder. The gene calls are TRBV6-1 and TRBJ2-3; 9 nucleotides agree with TRBD2. The CDR3 runs 16 residues. Germline V gene lookup returns CDR1 MNHNS and CDR2 SASEGT. V gave up 4 bases and J gave up 2 bases; unmatched junction bases: 7. CDR3 bases read: TGTGCCAGCAGTGCTAAGACTAGCGGTCACACAGATACG. This codes for CASSAKTSGHTDT. The full CDR3 is CASSAKTSGHTDTQYF.

With regard to this clone: The read terminates 3 residues ahead of where the CDR3 ends, so the germline J gene completes it. The rearrangement uses TRBV19 and TRBJ1-1, with D hard to call. Germline CDR1 is LNHDA and CDR2 is SQIVND (reference sequence). The CDR3 is 11 residues long. V lost 4 bases, J lost 5 bases, and 5 bases lay in between. CDR3 sequence reads: CASSRQTEAFF. Partial CDR3 DNA: TGTGCCAGTAGTAGGCAAACTGAA.

For this clone: The read falls 3 residues short of the CDR3 end, and the missing part is taken from the germline J gene. This chain uses TRBV19 with TRBJ1-5; D is unclear. Trimming removed 6 bases at V and 0 bases at J, with 9 bases between. The germline CDR1 and CDR2 sequences are LNHDA and SQIVND (reference sequence). The CDR3 has 14 residues. The sequenced part of the CDR3 DNA is TGTGCCAGTAGGCCAAAGGGTAGCAATCAGCCC. It yields the protein CASRPKGSNQP. The complete CDR3 protein is CASRPKGSNQPQHF. Combining the CDR3 with reference TRBV19 and TRBJ1-5 gives the whole variable domain DGGITQSPKYLFRKEGQNVTLSCEQNLNHDAMYWYRQDPGQGLRLIYYSQIVNDFQKGDIAEGYSVSREKKESFPLTVTSAQKNPTAFYLCASRPKGSNQPQHFGDGTRLSIL.

Worth noting for this clone: The read comes to an end 3 residues before the CDR3 does, leaving the germline J gene to fill in the end. The genes are TRBV4-1 and TRBJ2-7, with a weak D call TRBD1 (5 bases). Germline V gene lookup returns CDR1 MGHRA and CDR2 YSYEKL. This CDR3 spans 13 amino acids. V dropped 6 bases and J dropped 2 bases, with 11 bases sitting between them. The CDR3 sequence is CASRLDSTYEQYF. The CDR3 bases that were read are TGCGCCAGCAGGTTAGACAGCACCTACGAG.

As regards this clone: The CDR3 end falls 3 residues outside the read, so it is completed with the germline J gene. V and J are TRBV7-9 and TRBJ2-7, with 9 bases identical to TRBD1. J gave up 5 bases and V 5 bases, and 10 bases lay outside the gene matches. This CDR3 comprises 15 residues. Looked up from germline, CDR1 is SEHNR and CDR2 is FQNEAQ (reference sequence). Incomplete CDR3 DNA: TGTGCCAGCAGCGCCCCGACAGGGGGTTTCAACGAG. Protein sequence: CASSAPTGGFNE. In full, the CDR3 reads CASSAPTGGFNEQYF.

The CDR3 sequence: CASSPRDRGTNTEAFF. The covered CDR3 bases are TGTGCCAGCTCACCCCGGGACAGGGGTACGAACACTGAA. The chain couples TRBV18 to TRBJ1-1; 10 positions agree with TRBD1. The read ends 3 residues before the CDR3 terminus; that terminus is restored from the germline J gene. Germline assignment: CDR1 KGHSH and CDR2 LQKENI. The V gene end was trimmed by 3 bases and the J gene end by 1 base; junction bases not matched to a gene: 5. This CDR3 has 16 residues.

Concerning this clone itself: The read terminates 3 residues before the CDR3 end, so the remaining end is supplied by the germline J gene. The chain joins TRBV5-1 to TRBJ2-3, with TRBD1 as a possible D gene (5 bases). V was clipped by 5 bases and J by 2 bases, with 15 bases between them. Germline V lookup: CDR1 SGHRS, CDR2 YFSETQ. This CDR3 has 15 amino acids. The CDR3 sequence is CASRILGQNTDTQYF. CDR3 DNA (partial): TGCGCCAGCAGAATCCTCGGACAAAACACAGATACG.